These 26 T cell receptor beta chains share one sample of origin, sequenced in a study of blood T cell repertoires in COVID-19. Measured with immunoSEQ multiplex PCR; TCRdb has only the in-frame clones, and not every one. The data hold just over 300,000 clones, with 85% to 90% observed a single time. Sequenced input: peripheral blood. The receptors come from a woman in her thirties with COVID-19, enrolled during active disease.

V and J are TRBV30 and TRBJ1-1, with 9 bases matching TRBD1. The CDR3 is made up of 13 amino acids. The germline V gene has CDR1 GTSNPN and CDR2 SVGIG (reference sequence). Unmatched junction bases numbered 1, after V lost 3 bases and J lost 2 bases. The CDR3 spells CAWRGQGNTEAFF. DNA of the CDR3: TGTGCCTGGAGGGGACAGGGAAACACTGAAGCTTTCTTT.

The rearrangement links TRBV9 to TRBJ2-3; TRBD2 matches 11 bases. CDR3 length: 15 amino acids. V shed 0 bases, J shed 6 bases, and the junction held 3 bases outside the gene matches. Germline values: CDR1 SGDLS, CDR2 YYNGEE. The CDR3 DNA sequence: TGTGCCAGCAGCGTAGGGTCTAGCGGGGGGGATACGCAGTATTTT. This gives the protein CASSVGSSGGDTQYF. Full variable domain (remainder filled in from reference TRBV9 and TRBJ2-3): DSGVTQTPKHLITATGQRVTLRCSPRSGDLSVYWYQQSLDQGLQFLIQYYNGEERAKGNILERFSAQQFPDLHSELNLSSLELGDSALYFCASSVGSSGGDTQYFGPGTRLTVL.

The chain carries TRBV5-1 and TRBJ1-1; maybe TRBD1 (6 bases). Trimming took 8 bases from V and 5 from J, leaving 16 bases between them. The CDR3 has 13 amino acids. CDR1 SGHRS and CDR2 YFSETQ come from the germline V gene. CDR3 in DNA: TGCGCCAGTTGGGGACACGACCCTACTGAAGCTTTCTTT. Translating gives CASWGHDPTEAFF.

The rearrangement links TRBV15 to TRBJ2-7; 8 bases are shared with TRBD1. The V gene end was trimmed by 3 bases and the J gene end by 1 base; junction bases not matched to a gene: 2. CDR1 LNHNV and CDR2 YYDKDF come from the germline V gene (reference sequence). The CDR3 runs to 14 residues. Here the CDR3 reads CATSSDRGSYEQYF. Written as DNA, the CDR3 is TGTGCCACCAGCAGCGACAGGGGTTCCTACGAGCAGTACTTC.

The J gene is TRBJ2-1, the V gene TRBV19; D perhaps matches TRBD2 (5 bases). The CDR3 is 13 amino acids. V was trimmed by 8 bases and J by 3 bases, leaving 11 bases between them. Germline V CDR1 and CDR2: LNHDA, SQIVND (reference sequence). The DNA of the CDR3 is TGTGCCAGTCCCGGAGCGGTCTACAATGAGCAGTTCTTC. Translated: CASPGAVYNEQFF.

The rearrangement joins TRBV6-5 to TRBJ2-7; TRBD1 matches at 10 bases. V lost 5 bases to trimming and J lost 6 bases; unmatched junction nucleotides: 7. In germline, CDR1 is MNHEY, CDR2 SVGAGI. This CDR3 has 14 amino acids. The CDR3, as DNA: TGTGCCAGCAGTCTAGTGGACAGGGGGTTCGAGCAGTACGTC. It codes for CASSLVDRGFEQYV.

This clone came up a few times. The rearrangement joins TRBV18 to TRBJ1-3; tentative D call: TRBD1 (5 bases). The CDR3 covers 14 residues. Germline V CDR1 and CDR2: KGHSH, LQKENI. Trimming shortened V by 5 bases and J by 1 base, and 9 bases separated the two germline ends. DNA for the CDR3: TGTGCCAGCTCAGCGCAGGGATCTGGAAACACCATATATTTT. This sequence encodes CASSAQGSGNTIYF.

This clone was seen once. V usage is TRBV7-2 and J usage is TRBJ1-5, with D uncertain. In germline, CDR1 is SGHTA, CDR2 FQGNSA. V was pared by 1 base and J by 0 bases, with 13 bases between. This CDR3 comprises 17 residues. As DNA, the CDR3 is TGTGCCAGCAGCTTAGATCACGGGTTTGCTAGCAATCAGCCCCAGCATTTT. It translates to CASSLDHGFASNQPQHF. Drawing the rest from reference TRBV7-2 and TRBJ1-5, the complete variable domain is GAGVSQSPSNKVTEKGKDVELRCDPISGHTALYWYRQSLGQGLEFLIYFQGNSAPDKSGLPSDRFSAERTGGSVSTLTIQRTQQEDSAVYLCASSLDHGFASNQPQHFGDGTRLSIL.

The chain employs TRBV20-1 and TRBJ2-7; perhaps TRBD1 as D (6 bases). This CDR3 has 11 residues. CDR1 is DFQATT and CDR2 is SNEGSKA in the germline V gene (reference sequence). The ends were cut back, 6 bases at V and 5 bases at J, with 11 bases in the middle. The CDR3 loop reads CSASQGNEQYV. The CDR3 DNA follows: TGCAGTGCGTCACAGGGCAACGAGCAGTACGTC.

V and J are TRBV5-1 and TRBJ1-3; D may be TRBD1 (6 bases). Trimming removed 4 bases at V and 4 bases at J, with 15 bases between. Germline V gives CDR1 SGHRS, CDR2 YFSETQ. The CDR3 totals 15 residues. CDR3 protein: CASSPDSPWGNTIYF. CDR3 DNA sequence: TGCGCCAGCAGCCCGGACAGCCCGTGGGGAAACACCATATATTTT.

The chain has TRBV2 and TRBJ1-5; unclear D gene. Germline CDR1 and CDR2: SNHLY and FYNNEI. Trimming removed 6 bases at V and 2 bases at J, with 14 bases between. CDR3 length: 15 amino acids. Here the CDR3 reads CASRTGWMGNQPQHF. The CDR3 DNA is TGTGCCAGCAGGACGGGGTGGATGGGCAATCAGCCCCAGCATTTT.

V usage is TRBV27 and J usage is TRBJ1-1; D remains ambiguous. Germline CDR1 is MNHEY and CDR2 is SMNVEV (reference sequence). V was shortened by 6 bases and J by 4 bases, with 12 bases between the two germline ends. The CDR3 extends over 13 amino acids. CDR3 DNA sequence: TGTGCCAGCAGGGCCTCGCTGCTCACTGAAGCTTTCTTT. Residues: CASRASLLTEAFF.

This clone has a handful of counts. The chain uses TRBV5-1 and TRBJ1-6; a possible D gene is TRBD1 (6 bases). The CDR3 covers 13 residues. From germline, CDR1 is SGHRS and CDR2 YFSETQ. Trimming removed 4 bases from V and 6 bases from J, with 8 bases in between. The DNA for the CDR3 is TGCGCCAGCAGCGGCAGGGGTAATTCACCCCTCCACTTT. Translating gives CASSGRGNSPLHF.

The chain combines TRBV6-5 with TRBJ1-1; perhaps TRBD1 as D (6 bases). V lost 6 bases to trimming and J lost 6 bases, with 8 bases between them. This CDR3 has 11 residues. Germline CDR1 reads MNHEY; CDR2 reads SVGAGI. The CDR3 loop is CASRKGAEAFF. The CDR3, as DNA: TGTGCCAGCAGAAAGGGGGCTGAAGCTTTCTTT.

CDR3 DNA: TGCGCCAGCAGTCAATCGTTGTCGGTCTCTGTCGGTGGCTACACCTTC. The encoded protein is CASSQSLSVSVGGYTF. This sequence joins TRBV23-1 and TRBJ1-2; D gene uncertain. TRBV23-1 is treated as an ORF (open reading frame) with a function not yet certain. The V end lost 0 bases, the J end lost 7 bases, and 18 bases lay between the germline ends. The CDR3 loop spans 16 amino acids.

This clone was picked up a small number of times. This rearrangement joins TRBV7-2 to TRBJ2-1; tentatively, D is TRBD2 (6 bases). This CDR3 is 14 amino acids long. Per the germline V gene, CDR1 is SGHTA and CDR2 is FQGNSA. V dropped 3 bases and J dropped 12 bases, with 18 bases sitting between them. The chain's CDR3 is CASSLGGSAVGQFF. The CDR3 DNA sequence: TGTGCCAGCAGCTTGGGGGGATCGGCGGTTGGGCAGTTCTTC.

As for this clone: Sequence at one end of the junction differs from germline and may be a read error. V and J are TRBV29-1 and TRBJ2-3, with D possibly being TRBD2 (6 bases). CDR3 length: 11 amino acids. Germline loops: CDR1 SQVTM, CDR2 ANQGSEA. CDR3 loop: CSAPEKGGVGF. The CDR3 coding sequence is TGCAGCGCACCTGAAAAGGGCGGGGTAGGATTT.

The rearrangement links TRBV27 to TRBJ1-5; 7 positions agree with TRBD1. Germline V lookup: CDR1 MNHEY, CDR2 SMNVEV (reference sequence). The CDR3 is 15 amino acids. Trimming took 3 bases from V and 3 from J; bases not matched to a gene: 5. CDR3: CASSFTGAYNQPQHF. For the CDR3, the DNA is TGTGCCAGCAGTTTTACAGGGGCGTACAATCAGCCCCAGCATTTT.

The chain has TRBV30 and TRBJ1-1, with no clear D. Trimming removed 4 bases from V and 4 bases from J, with 13 bases in between. CDR1 is GTSNPN, CDR2 SVGIG, per germline (reference sequence). This CDR3 spans 13 amino acids. CDR3 in DNA: TGTGCCTGGATGTGGGGAGAGGGCACTGAAGCTTTCTTT. Encoded protein: CAWMWGEGTEAFF.

V is TRBV28 and J is TRBJ2-5; 12 bases line up with TRBD1. The CDR3 sequence is 18 residues long. Germline-derived CDR1 and CDR2 are MDHEN and SYDVKM. After removal of 4 bases from V and 1 base from J, the junction contained 10 bases not matched to a gene. Here the CDR3 reads CASSYGTGGSEGQETQYF. The CDR3 DNA follows: TGTGCCAGCAGTTACGGGACAGGGGGCTCCGAGGGCCAAGAGACCCAGTACTTC.

The rearrangement uses TRBV7-9 and TRBJ1-5; D gene unclear. In germline, CDR1 is SEHNR, CDR2 FQNEAQ (reference sequence). Trimming left V 5 bases short and J 2 bases short, with 16 bases between. The CDR3 loop spans 16 amino acids. Here the CDR3 reads CASSNGTPARNQPQHF. As DNA, the CDR3 is TGTGCCAGCAGCAACGGAACCCCAGCGCGCAATCAGCCCCAGCATTTT.

This rearrangement joins TRBV2 to TRBJ1-5, with no clear D. The V end was cut by 8 bases, the J end by 7 bases, with 12 bases between. The germline V gene encodes CDR1 SNHLY and CDR2 FYNNEI. This CDR3 spans 12 amino acids. The CDR3 DNA sequence: TGTGCCAGCGGAGAGGAATCCCAGCCCCAGCATTTT. This gives the protein CASGEESQPQHF. Full variable domain (rest looked up from reference TRBV2 and TRBJ1-5): EPEVTQTPSHQVTQMGQEVILRCVPISNHLYFYWYRQILGQKVEFLVSFYNNEISEKSEIFDDQFSVERPDGSNFTLKIRSTKLEDSAMYFCASGEESQPQHFGDGTRLSIL.

The chain employs TRBV4-1 and TRBJ2-7; 9 positions agree with TRBD2. This CDR3 region has 15 residues. V lost 3 bases to trimming and J lost 1 base; unmatched junction nucleotides: 4. The germline V gene has CDR1 MGHRA and CDR2 YSYEKL. CDR3 bases: TGCGCCAGCAGCCAGTTAGCGGGGGAATCCTACGAGCAGTACGTC. This sequence encodes CASSQLAGESYEQYV.

V and J are TRBV6-5 and TRBJ1-2; 9 bases fit TRBD1. The CDR3 has 16 amino acids. In germline, CDR1 is MNHEY, CDR2 SVGAGI. With 0 bases clipped from V and 4 bases from J, the junction kept 6 bases outside the gene matches. The DNA of the CDR3 is TGTGCCAGCAGTTACTCTGGGACAGGGATGAGCTATGGCTACACCTTC. It yields the protein CASSYSGTGMSYGYTF.

The chain joins TRBV13 to TRBJ2-1, with a weak D call TRBD2 (5 bases). CDR1 PRHDT and CDR2 FYEKMQ come from the germline V gene (reference sequence). The CDR3 loop spans 15 amino acids. V was pared by 5 bases and J by 0 bases, with 11 bases between. CDR3 in amino acids: CASSLGVSSYNEQFF. In DNA form, the CDR3 reads TGTGCCAGCAGCCTCGGGGTTAGCTCCTACAATGAGCAGTTCTTC.

The rearrangement joins TRBV7-8 to TRBJ1-5; weak D call: TRBD1 (6 bases). CDR1 and CDR2 (germline): SGHVS, FQNEAQ. V was cut by 2 bases and J by 7 bases, with 9 bases left in between. This CDR3 spans 13 amino acids. The CDR3 loop reads CASSLQGYQPQHF. The CDR3 region has the DNA TGTGCCAGCAGCTTACAGGGGTACCAGCCCCAGCATTTT.